The 32 T cell receptor beta chains reported below all come from one sample, sequenced in a study of OX40 agonist ivuxolimab in advanced cancers. Generated by immunoSEQ multiplex PCR, the TCRdb table keeps only in-frame clones and is missing some. The sample carries about 61,000 clones, roughly nine tenths recorded once. The source material was CD4+ or CD8+ T cells sorted from blood, sampled in a trial of the OX40 agonist ivuxolimab. These receptors were taken from an adult with an advanced solid tumor such as melanoma, head and neck, liver or kidney cancer.

V and J are TRBV2 and TRBJ2-2; D ambiguous. Germline V gene data show CDR1 as SNHLY and CDR2 as FYNNEI. This CDR3 contains 14 residues. V dropped 7 bases and J dropped 0 bases, with 9 bases sitting between them. CDR3 protein: CASTPRTNTGELFF. The DNA for the CDR3 is TGTGCCAGCACCCCTCGAACGAACACCGGGGAGCTGTTTTTT.

This rearrangement joins TRBV6-1 to TRBJ2-5; D ambiguous. This CDR3 contains 14 residues. The V gene lost 3 bases and the J gene lost 1 base, with 9 bases spanning the gap. Germline assignment: CDR1 MNHNS and CDR2 SASEGT. CDR3 residues: CASSDVFIQETQYF. The CDR3 nucleotides are TGTGCCAGCAGTGATGTTTTTATCCAAGAGACCCAGTACTTC.

The chain couples TRBV7-2 to TRBJ1-6, with 10 bases identical to TRBD1. This CDR3 is 16 amino acids long. Germline values: CDR1 SGHTA, CDR2 FQGNSA. The ends lost 6 bases at V and 6 bases at J; junction bases unmatched: 8. The CDR3 nucleotides read TGTGCCAGCAGAATCCCGGGACAGGGGTCTAATTCACCCCTCCACTTT. Its protein is CASRIPGQGSNSPLHF.

The chain recombines TRBV5-1 with TRBJ1-2; maybe TRBD1 (6 bases). V was shortened by 10 bases and J by 4 bases, with 20 bases between the two germline ends. The CDR3 extends over 14 amino acids. Germline CDR1 and CDR2: SGHRS and YFSETQ. The CDR3 loop is CASGAGGVGYGYTF. CDR3 DNA: TGCGCCTCCGGGGCCGGGGGCGTCGGCTATGGCTACACCTTC.

V is TRBV30 and J is TRBJ1-2; 7 bases agree with TRBD1. The V and J ends lost 2 bases and 3 bases, in that order; junction bases with no gene match: 6. CDR1 is GTSNPN and CDR2 is SVGIG in the germline V gene (reference sequence). This CDR3 is 14 amino acids long. The CDR3 nucleotides are TGTGCCTGGAGTAGAGGCAGGGGGGACTATGGCTACACCTTC. Encoded protein: CAWSRGRGDYGYTF.

In nucleotides, the CDR3 is TGTGCCAGCAACTTTCGGGACGGTGAAAAACTGTTTTTT. It yields the protein CASNFRDGEKLFF. The rearrangement links TRBV2 to TRBJ1-4; a weak D match, TRBD1 (5 bases). Looked up from germline, CDR1 is SNHLY and CDR2 is FYNNEI. Trimming cost V 7 bases and J 7 bases, with 13 bases left between them. This CDR3 contains 13 residues.

The V gene is TRBV2, the J gene TRBJ1-4, with TRBD1 as a possible D gene (5 bases). This CDR3 is built from 15 residues. V was shortened by 6 bases and J by 4 bases, with 15 bases between the two germline ends. The germline V gene has CDR1 SNHLY and CDR2 FYNNEI. The CDR3 DNA sequence: TGTGCCAGCAGAAGAGGGGCTCAGGGTAATGAAAAACTGTTTTTT. Residues: CASRRGAQGNEKLFF. Full variable domain (outside the CDR3, taken from reference TRBV2 and TRBJ1-4): EPEVTQTPSHQVTQMGQEVILRCVPISNHLYFYWYRQILGQKVEFLVSFYNNEISEKSEIFDDQFSVERPDGSNFTLKIRSTKLEDSAMYFCASRRGAQGNEKLFFGSGTQLSVL.

A single count supports this clone. J is TRBJ1-1 and V is TRBV5-4, with 7 bases that match TRBD1. Germline V CDR1 and CDR2: SGHNT, YYREEE (reference sequence). This CDR3 contains 14 residues. With V trimmed by 4 bases and J by 3 bases, 6 bases remained unmatched. CDR3 bases: TGTGCCAGCAGCCCCGACAGGGTTGACACTGAAGCTTTCTTT. Its translation is CASSPDRVDTEAFF.

The rearrangement joins TRBV18 to TRBJ2-3; TRBD2 is a possible D gene (5 bases). Per the germline V gene, CDR1 is KGHSH and CDR2 is LQKENI. V shed 5 bases and J shed 3 bases, with 12 bases lying between them. CDR3 length: 14 residues. In DNA form, the CDR3 reads TGTGCCAGCTCAATGTCTCGGGGTACAGATACGCAGTATTTT. Amino acid sequence: CASSMSRGTDTQYF.

This clone was found a few times. This rearrangement joins TRBV2 to TRBJ1-1, with TRBD1 as a possible D gene (6 bases). The CDR3 totals 14 residues. Trimming pared 8 bases from V and 0 bases from J, leaving 13 bases between. Germline CDR1 and CDR2: SNHLY and FYNNEI. The CDR3 spells CASGTQGLNTEAFF. The DNA for the CDR3 is TGTGCCAGCGGGACACAGGGATTGAACACTGAAGCTTTCTTT.

The chain is built from TRBV6-1 and TRBJ2-7; D is perhaps TRBD1 (5 bases). Between the trimmed V and J ends, which lost 4 bases and 6 bases, there was a span of 13 bases. CDR1 and CDR2 from the germline V gene are MNHNS and SASEGT. The CDR3 extends over 13 amino acids. CDR3 DNA sequence: TGTGCCAGCAGTGCACAGGTACCGGGCGAGCAGTACTTC. Amino acids: CASSAQVPGEQYF.

This clone has just one count. The gene calls are TRBV5-4 and TRBJ2-7; D may be TRBD1 (5 bases). The V end lost 4 bases, the J end lost 5 bases, and 19 bases lay between the germline ends. Germline values: CDR1 SGHNT, CDR2 YYREEE (reference sequence). This CDR3 spans 15 amino acids. CDR3 residues: CASSVTAPIIHEQYF. The CDR3 DNA sequence: TGTGCCAGCAGCGTGACAGCTCCAATTATCCACGAGCAGTACTTC.

The chain is built from TRBV19 and TRBJ1-5, with 7 bases that match TRBD1. The CDR3 is made up of 17 amino acids. Per the germline V gene, CDR1 is LNHDA and CDR2 is SQIVND (reference sequence). V lost 5 bases, J lost 0 bases, and 10 bases stayed unmatched. CDR3 loop: CASSLGTVLNSNQPQHF. CDR3 nucleotide sequence: TGTGCCAGTAGTCTAGGGACAGTTCTTAATAGCAATCAGCCCCAGCATTTT.

This clone was seen more than once but under ten times. The gene calls are TRBV5-1 and TRBJ2-3; the D gene is possibly TRBD2 (5 bases). This CDR3 is built from 13 residues. With 5 bases removed from V and 3 bases from J, the gap between germline ends came to 10 bases. Germline V gene data show CDR1 as SGHRS and CDR2 as YFSETQ. The CDR3 sequence: CASRKRSTDTQYF. Here the CDR3 DNA reads TGCGCCAGCAGGAAGCGGTCGACAGATACGCAGTATTTT.

The chain combines TRBV25-1 with TRBJ2-3; TRBD1 aligns across 7 bases. The trim removed 2 bases at V and 8 bases at J, leaving 7 bases unmatched. The CDR3 has 14 amino acids. Germline lookup yields CDR1 MGHDK and CDR2 SYGVNS. CDR3 nucleotides: TGTGCCAGCAGTGAAATCAAAGCAGGGGGTACGCAGTATTTT. Translated: CASSEIKAGGTQYF.

V usage is TRBV6-5 and J usage is TRBJ1-1; tentatively, D is TRBD1 (5 bases). From germline, CDR1 is MNHEY and CDR2 SVGAGI. Trimming left V 0 bases short and J 5 bases short, with 10 bases between. The CDR3 totals 14 residues. CDR3 loop: CASSYSAGGTEAFF. The CDR3 DNA sequence: TGTGCCAGCAGTTACTCGGCTGGGGGGACTGAAGCTTTCTTT.

In its sample, this clone was seen once. V is TRBV5-1 and J is TRBJ1-1; possibly TRBD1 for D (5 bases). V was shortened by 1 base and J by 5 bases, with 15 bases between the two germline ends. Germline-derived CDR1 and CDR2 are SGHRS and YFSETQ. The CDR3 has 15 residues. CDR3 in amino acids: CASSLPGSEGTEAFF. As DNA, the CDR3 is TGCGCCAGCAGCTTGCCAGGGTCGGAGGGGACTGAAGCTTTCTTT.

This chain connects TRBV27 to TRBJ1-2; 8 positions match TRBD1. Looked up from germline, CDR1 is MNHEY and CDR2 is SMNVEV (reference sequence). V shed 6 bases, J shed 2 bases, and the junction held 5 bases outside the gene matches. The CDR3 consists of 14 residues. The CDR3 DNA is TGTGCCAGCAGACCTCGACAGGGGAACTATGGCTACACCTTC. Translation gives CASRPRQGNYGYTF.

The rearrangement uses TRBV5-1 and TRBJ2-3; no reliable D call. The CDR3 spans 14 residues. With 7 bases removed from V and 2 bases from J, the gap between germline ends came to 14 bases. The germline V gene has CDR1 SGHRS and CDR2 YFSETQ. Here the CDR3 reads CASGRGASTDTQYF. The CDR3 DNA sequence: TGCGCCAGCGGGCGCGGAGCCTCCACAGATACGCAGTATTTT. Combining the CDR3 with reference TRBV5-1 and TRBJ2-3 gives the whole variable domain KAGVTQTPRYLIKTRGQQVTLSCSPISGHRSVSWYQQTPGQGLQFLFEYFSETQRNKGNFPGRFSGRQFSNSRSEMNVSTLELGDSALYLCASGRGASTDTQYFGPGTRLTVL.

The rearrangement joins TRBV4-1 to TRBJ1-1, with D possibly being TRBD1 (6 bases). Trimming removed 3 bases at V and 1 base at J, with 12 bases between. The CDR3 sequence is 15 residues long. CDR1 and CDR2 (germline): MGHRA, YSYEKL. The CDR3: CASSQGAGGNTEAFF. The CDR3, as DNA: TGCGCCAGCAGCCAGGGGGCGGGGGGGAACACTGAAGCTTTCTTT.

V gene TRBV18 combines with J gene TRBJ1-6; the match to TRBD1 covers 8 bases. CDR1 and CDR2 from the germline V gene are KGHSH and LQKENI. Losses at the gene ends were 5 bases for V and 4 bases for J; bases not matched to a gene: 4. The CDR3 loop spans 15 amino acids. The CDR3 spells CASSSGQAYNSPLHF. The CDR3 DNA reads TGTGCCAGCTCATCGGGACAGGCTTATAATTCACCCCTCCACTTT.

The rearrangement uses TRBV10-2 and TRBJ1-1; D gene ambiguous. Trimming took 6 bases from V and 4 from J, leaving 18 bases between them. From germline, CDR1 is WSHSY and CDR2 SAAADI. CDR3 length: 15 residues. CDR3 in amino acids: CASRRDRVDGTEAFF. CDR3 DNA sequence: TGCGCCAGCAGAAGAGATAGGGTGGATGGCACTGAAGCTTTCTTT.

The chain joins TRBV6-5 to TRBJ2-2, with D maybe TRBD1 (5 bases). Looked up from germline, CDR1 is MNHEY and CDR2 is SVGAGI. V lost 0 bases and J lost 4, with 12 bases in between. This CDR3 is 16 amino acids long. CDR3 region: CASSYSDRPPTGELFF. The CDR3 DNA reads TGTGCCAGCAGTTACTCTGACAGACCGCCCACCGGGGAGCTGTTTTTT.

The chain links TRBV11-2 to TRBJ1-4; D might be TRBD1 (6 bases). This CDR3 is built from 16 residues. V lost 5 bases to trimming and J lost 0 bases, with 13 bases between them. CDR1 is SGHAT and CDR2 is FQNNGV in the germline V gene. CDR3 protein: CASSRNRVSTNEKLFF. DNA of the CDR3: TGTGCCAGCAGCCGAAACAGGGTTTCAACTAATGAAAAACTGTTTTTT. Combining the CDR3 with reference TRBV11-2 and TRBJ1-4 gives the whole variable domain EAGVAQSPRYKIIEKRQSVAFWCNPISGHATLYWYQQILGQGPKLLIQFQNNGVVDDSQLPKDRFSAERLKGVDSTLKIQPAKLEDSAVYLCASSRNRVSTNEKLFFGSGTQLSVL.

This sequence joins TRBV5-4 and TRBJ2-5; 8 bases align to TRBD2. The germline V gene has CDR1 SGHNT and CDR2 YYREEE (reference sequence). The CDR3 is made up of 16 amino acids. Losses at the gene ends were 1 base for V and 3 bases for J; bases not matched to a gene: 8. Here the CDR3 DNA reads TGTGCCAGCAGCTTGAACCCGGGACTAGACAAAGAGACCCAGTACTTC. This sequence encodes CASSLNPGLDKETQYF.

The V gene is TRBV10-1, the J gene TRBJ2-2; D call uncertain. Germline V CDR1 and CDR2: WNHNN, SYGVQD (reference sequence). The CDR3 runs 15 residues. Between the trimmed V and J ends, which lost 5 bases and 1 base, there was a span of 11 bases. This CDR3 reads CASSRNWGNTGELFF. CDR3 nucleotide sequence: TGCGCCAGCAGTCGTAATTGGGGGAACACCGGGGAGCTGTTTTTT.

The CDR3 sequence: CASSMRQASSGANVLTF. The CDR3 bases are TGTGCCAGTAGTATGCGACAGGCTAGCTCTGGGGCCAACGTCCTGACTTTC. The V and J genes are TRBV19 and TRBJ2-6; D perhaps matches TRBD1 (6 bases). This CDR3 region has 17 residues. Germline V gives CDR1 LNHDA, CDR2 SQIVND (reference sequence). V was pared by 3 bases and J by 0 bases, with 12 bases between.

The chain links TRBV7-9 to TRBJ1-1; D is ambiguous. Germline CDR1 SEHNR, CDR2 FQNEAQ (reference sequence). The CDR3 sequence is 13 residues long. V was cut by 4 bases and J by 0 bases, with 6 bases left in between. CDR3 loop: CASSSNLNTEAFF. Here the CDR3 DNA reads TGTGCCAGCAGCTCCAATTTGAACACTGAAGCTTTCTTT.

The chain links TRBV7-9 to TRBJ1-2; D is perhaps TRBD1 (5 bases). This CDR3 has 15 residues. V lost 5 bases and J 5 bases, leaving 18 bases between the germline ends. Germline V CDR1 and CDR2: SEHNR, FQNEAQ (reference sequence). The CDR3 reads CASSPQGRPSYGYTF. The CDR3 DNA reads TGTGCCAGCAGCCCCCAGGGCAGGCCGTCGTATGGCTACACCTTC. Complete variable domain (other parts from reference TRBV7-9 and TRBJ1-2): DTGVSQNPRHKITKRGQNVTFRCDPISEHNRLYWYRQTLGQGPEFLTYFQNEAQLEKSRLLSDRFSAERPKGSFSTLEIQRTEQGDSAMYLCASSPQGRPSYGYTFGSGTRLTVV.

The V call is TRBV6-5, the J call TRBJ2-7, with 7 bases identical to TRBD2. Per the germline V gene, CDR1 is MNHEY and CDR2 is SVGAGI. The ends lost 6 bases at V and 2 bases at J; junction bases unmatched: 7. The CDR3 has 14 residues. The CDR3 sequence is CASSNGGTAYEQYF. CDR3 nucleotide sequence: TGTGCCAGCAGCAACGGGGGGACCGCCTACGAGCAGTACTTC.

The rearrangement links TRBV10-3 to TRBJ1-5; D may be TRBD1 (5 bases). This CDR3 has 13 amino acids. Germline lookup yields CDR1 ENHRY and CDR2 SYGVKD. V lost 6 bases and J 3 bases, leaving 9 bases between the germline ends. CDR3 DNA sequence: TGTGCCATCAGGGGGCAGAACAATCAGCCCCAGCATTTT. Translation gives CAIRGQNNQPQHF.

This chain uses TRBV6-1 with TRBJ2-7, with D possibly being TRBD1 (6 bases). V was pared by 4 bases and J by 2 bases, with 18 bases between. This CDR3 has 16 amino acids. Germline CDR1 reads MNHNS; CDR2 reads SASEGT. Here the CDR3 reads CASSAHRVSSAYEQYF. CDR3 bases: TGTGCCAGCAGTGCCCACAGGGTTTCCTCGGCCTACGAGCAGTACTTC.